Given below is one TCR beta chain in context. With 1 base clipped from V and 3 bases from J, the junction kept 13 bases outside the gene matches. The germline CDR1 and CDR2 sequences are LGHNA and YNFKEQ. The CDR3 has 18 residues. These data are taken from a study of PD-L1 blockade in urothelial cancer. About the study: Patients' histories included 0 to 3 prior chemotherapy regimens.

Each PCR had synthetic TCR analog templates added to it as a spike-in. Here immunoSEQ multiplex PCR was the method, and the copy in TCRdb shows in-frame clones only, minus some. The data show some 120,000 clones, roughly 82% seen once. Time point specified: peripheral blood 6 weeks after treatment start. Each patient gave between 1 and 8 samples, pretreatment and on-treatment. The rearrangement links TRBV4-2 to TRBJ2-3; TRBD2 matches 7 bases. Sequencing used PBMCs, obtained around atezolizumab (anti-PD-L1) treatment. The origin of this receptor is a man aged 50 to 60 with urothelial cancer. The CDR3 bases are TGTGCCAGCAGCCAAGCCCCAGGACTAGTTGAAGGTACAGATACGCAGTATTTT. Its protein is CASSQAPGLVEGTDTQYF.